These 5 T cell receptor beta chains share one sample of origin, sequenced in a study of blood T cells in healthy people across ages. A second PCR of roughly 6 to 12 cycles used a sample-barcoded 5' primer and a J-beta primer mix. TCRdb ran MiXCR on the 5' RACE reads and lists one entry per CDR3 protein. The table records under 800,000 distinct CDR3 sequences, roughly 21% of them present only once. The sample taken for sequencing was blood. These receptors were obtained from a man aged 65 to 79 in good health.

This clonotype showed up just a few times. The J gene is TRBJ2-3, the V gene TRBV24-1, with D maybe TRBD1 (6 bases). Trimming shortened V by 2 bases and J by 6 bases, and 8 bases separated the two germline ends. Germline V CDR1 and CDR2: KGHDR, SFDVKD. The CDR3 length is 13 residues. Here the CDR3 DNA reads TGTGCCACCAGTGATTGGGACATCGATACGCAGTATTTT. Translating it yields CATSDWDIDTQYF.

This clonotype was counted ten times or more. The chain uses TRBV7-9 and TRBJ1-2; 9 bases align to TRBD1. This CDR3 is 18 amino acids long. Germline CDR1 reads SEHNR; CDR2 reads FQNEAQ (reference sequence). V was clipped by 4 bases and J by 2 bases; unmatched bases: 14. CDR3 in amino acids: CASSSTIASGTGNYGYTF. As DNA, the CDR3 is TGTGCCAGCAGCTCGACCATCGCCTCCGGGACAGGGAACTATGGCTACACCTTC. Variable domain in full (rest from reference TRBV7-9 and TRBJ1-2): DTGVSQNPRHKITKRGQNVTFRCDPISEHNRLYWYRQTLGQGPEFLTYFQNEAQLEKSRLLSDRFSAERPKGSFSTLEIQRTEQGDSAMYLCASSSTIASGTGNYGYTFGSGTRLTVV.

This clonotype turned up a few times. This chain links TRBV20-1 with TRBJ2-5; 9 nucleotides line up with TRBD1. The V gene end was trimmed by 6 bases and the J gene end by 2 bases; junction bases not matched to a gene: 7. The CDR3 has 14 amino acids. CDR1 is DFQATT and CDR2 is SNEGSKA in the germline V gene (reference sequence). CDR3: CSAEQGAPQETQYF. The CDR3 nucleotides read TGCAGTGCCGAACAGGGGGCTCCTCAAGAGACCCAGTACTTC.

This clonotype was seen many times. V gene TRBV4-1 combines with J gene TRBJ1-4; 9 nucleotides line up with TRBD1. V was pared by 1 base and J by 5 bases, with 2 bases of the junction left unmatched. Germline lookup yields CDR1 MGHRA and CDR2 YSYEKL. This CDR3 has 15 amino acids. This CDR3 is CASSQAGQGNEKLFF. Here the CDR3 DNA reads TGCGCCAGCAGCCAAGCGGGACAGGGAAATGAAAAACTGTTTTTT.

This chain uses TRBV2 with TRBJ2-2; D gene unclear. The CDR3 covers 14 residues. With 2 bases removed from V and 2 bases from J, the gap between germline ends came to 6 bases. CDR1 SNHLY and CDR2 FYNNEI come from the germline V gene. This CDR3 is CASSEPGNTGELFF. The CDR3 DNA reads as TGTGCCAGCAGTGAACCCGGAAACACCGGGGAGCTGTTTTTT.